The sequence of this T cell receptor beta chain was determined in a study of cytomegalovirus exposure and HLA in healthy donors. Study-wide results and caveats: Per published reports, the classifier diagnosed cytomegalovirus status with high specificity and sensitivity. 164 TCR beta chains were listed as cytomegalovirus-associated.

In the case of this clone: The antigen remains unidentified.

The length of the CDR3 is 14 residues. Germline CDR1 is SGHDT and CDR2 is YYEEEE. V lost 4 bases and J lost 9; bases outside the gene matches: 7. This table comes from immunoSEQ multiplex PCR, and its TCRdb copy is limited to in-frame clones, with some not included. Of 150,000 to 250,000 clones listed, 70% to 85% were seen once; the top ten hold 13%. The V and J genes are TRBV5-6 and TRBJ2-1, with 10 bases fitting TRBD2. Input material: PBMCs. The sequence was obtained from a woman in her twenties or thirties in good health and CMV-seropositive. In DNA, the CDR3 is TGTGCCAGCAGCCGGACTAGCGGTCGTTTTGAGCAGTTCTTC. It encodes CASSRTSGRFEQFF.